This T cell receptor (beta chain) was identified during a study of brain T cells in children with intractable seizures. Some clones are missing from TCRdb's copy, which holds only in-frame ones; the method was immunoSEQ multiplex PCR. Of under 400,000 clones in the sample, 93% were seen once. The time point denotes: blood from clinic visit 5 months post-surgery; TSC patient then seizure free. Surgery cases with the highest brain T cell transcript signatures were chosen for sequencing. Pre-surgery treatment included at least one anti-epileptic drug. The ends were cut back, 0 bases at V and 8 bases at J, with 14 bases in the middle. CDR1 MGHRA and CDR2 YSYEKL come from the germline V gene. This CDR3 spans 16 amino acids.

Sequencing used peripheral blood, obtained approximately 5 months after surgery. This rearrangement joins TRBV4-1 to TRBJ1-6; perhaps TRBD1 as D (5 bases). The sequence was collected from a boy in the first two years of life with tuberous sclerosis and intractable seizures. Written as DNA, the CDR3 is TGCGCCAGCAGCCAAGATCATGACAGCAACTATTCACCCCTCCACTTT. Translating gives CASSQDHDSNYSPLHF.